This T cell receptor (beta chain) was captured in a study of cytomegalovirus exposure and HLA in healthy donors. Study at large: Tens of millions of unique TCRs from HLA-typed donors made up an early data release.

As for this clone: Its antigen is as yet unknown. The sample carries other DNA sequences with the same CDR3.

The J segment lost 4 bases and the V segment lost 2 bases, leaving 5 bases of the junction unmatched. This CDR3 contains 15 residues. Germline-derived CDR1 and CDR2 are SGDLS and YYNGEE. The PCR was carried out with 60 Vbeta primers and 13 Jbeta primers. TCRdb's copy holds only in-frame clones and misses some; the assay was immunoSEQ multiplex PCR. The sample has about 200,000 clones, more than 65% seen once. Study-level results: Data from an earlier analysis indicated that most TCR beta V segments were productive either about 87% or about 30% of the time. Analysis performed later found about 18,000 TCR beta sequences associated with HLA alleles at 0.05 false discovery rate. Later, an analysis showed that TCR beta chains associated with HLA were more clonally expanded than others that were equally common.

The specimen was PBMCs. This sequence was found in a man aged 45-65 years in good health and CMV-seronegative. This chain joins TRBV9 and TRBJ2-7, with 11 nucleotides matching TRBD2. The CDR3 here is CASSVGTSGPYEQYF. Here the CDR3 DNA reads TGTGCCAGCAGCGTCGGGACTAGCGGACCATACGAGCAGTACTTC.